The entry below describes one T cell receptor beta chain. Its antigen is unidentified. One entry per CDR3 protein results from TCRdb running MiXCR on the 5' RACE reads. Found here are around 300,000 distinct CDR3 sequences, around 4.5% of them singletons; the top ten hold roughly 21%. This entry comes from a study of T cells after yellow fever vaccination. Findings and caveats of the study: Reappearing after the booster were most of the clones from primary vaccination (about 96% CD4, 88% CD8).

The source was PBMCs, collected 15 days after the yellow fever booster vaccination. This TCR was recovered from a young man who received the YFV17D yellow fever vaccine.

As DNA, the CDR3 is TGTGCCAGCTCACGACAGGGGGGATCCAAAAACATTCAGTACTTC. Protein product: CASSRQGGSKNIQYF. The chain combines TRBV18 with TRBJ2-4; TRBD1 agrees at 9 bases. V gave up 4 bases and J gave up 2 bases; unmatched junction bases: 3. Germline CDR1 reads KGHSH; CDR2 reads LQKENI. This CDR3 is 15 amino acids long.